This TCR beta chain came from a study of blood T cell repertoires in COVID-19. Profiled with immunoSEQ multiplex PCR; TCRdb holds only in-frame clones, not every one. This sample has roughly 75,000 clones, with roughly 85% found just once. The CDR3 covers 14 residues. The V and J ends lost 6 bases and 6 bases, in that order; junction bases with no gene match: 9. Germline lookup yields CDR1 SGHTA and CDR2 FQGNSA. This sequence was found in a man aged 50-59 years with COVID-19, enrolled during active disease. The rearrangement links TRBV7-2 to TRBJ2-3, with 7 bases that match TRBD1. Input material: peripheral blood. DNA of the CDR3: TGTGCCAGCAGGTCGACAGGGTTGGTGGATACGCAGTATTTT. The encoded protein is CASRSTGLVDTQYF.